The source of this TCR beta chain is a study of T-cell memory formation after mild COVID-19. This clonotype was observed a few times. 5'RACE primed from the constant segment yielded TCR alpha and TCR beta cDNA libraries bearing sample barcodes and UMIs. TCRdb itself ran the 5' RACE reads through MiXCR, one entry per CDR3 protein. The sample contains about 150,000 distinct CDR3 sequences, roughly 15% of which appear only once. The ends were cut back, 8 bases at V and 6 bases at J, with 8 bases in the middle. This CDR3 spans 11 amino acids. Germline loops: CDR1 MNHNS, CDR2 SASEGT. The source is an adult woman who had mild COVID-19 (a few samples of this study predate the infection). Cell type and time point are not known. The sequencing input was PBMCs or a T cell subset sorted from them (not recorded which). The chain couples TRBV6-1 to TRBJ2-1, with D hard to call. The DNA of the CDR3 is TGTGCCAGCCAGGAGCCCAATGAGCAGTTCTTC. Its protein product is CASQEPNEQFF.